Following are 6 T cell receptor beta chains from one sample sequenced in a study of CD8+ T cells in alopecia areata. cDNA serving as the sequencing template came from extracted, reverse transcribed RNA. The repertoire was sequenced with immunoSEQ multiplex PCR; TCRdb's copy has only in-frame clones and lacks some. The profile covers 70,000 or so clones, with 55% to 65% appearing a single time and about 15% taken by the ten largest. Sequences were derived from CD8+ T cells sorted from blood, sampled at week 0. These receptors all come from a human donor with alopecia areata.

The chain couples TRBV29-1 to TRBJ1-2, with D possibly being TRBD1 (5 bases). This CDR3 has 14 amino acids. V was trimmed by 1 base and J by 0 bases, leaving 9 bases between them. In germline, CDR1 is SQVTM, CDR2 ANQGSEA. CDR3 protein: CSVEVRGANYGYTF. Written as DNA, the CDR3 is TGCAGCGTTGAAGTTAGGGGAGCTAACTATGGCTACACCTTC.

The chain employs TRBV9 and TRBJ2-4, with TRBD1 matching 7 bases. Trimming took 3 bases from V and 3 from J; bases not matched to a gene: 12. Germline V lookup: CDR1 SGDLS, CDR2 YYNGEE. CDR3 length: 17 amino acids. The CDR3 here is CASSDETGFYGKNIQYF. CDR3 in DNA: TGTGCCAGCAGCGACGAGACAGGGTTCTATGGCAAAAACATTCAGTACTTC.

The CDR3 reads CASSHSFYEQYF. The CDR3 region has the DNA TGTGCCAGCAGCCATAGTTTCTACGAGCAGTACTTC. The genes are TRBV14 and TRBJ2-7, with no clear D. This CDR3 comprises 12 residues. Trimming pared 3 bases from V and 3 bases from J, leaving 6 bases between. Germline CDR1 reads SGHDN; CDR2 reads FVKESK.

The chain is built from TRBV30 and TRBJ2-7, with 10 bases fitting TRBD2. V was clipped by 4 bases and J by 0 bases; unmatched bases: 6. CDR1 GTSNPN and CDR2 SVGIG come from the germline V gene (reference sequence). This CDR3 spans 15 amino acids. In DNA form, the CDR3 reads TGTGCCTGGATGGAAGCGGGGGGGCCCTCCTACGAGCAGTACTTC. It encodes CAWMEAGGPSYEQYF.

The V and J genes are TRBV27 and TRBJ1-5; the D is unclear. The ends were cut back, 4 bases at V and 4 bases at J, with 8 bases in the middle. This CDR3 contains 13 residues. Germline CDR1 reads MNHEY; CDR2 reads SMNVEV (reference sequence). The CDR3 loop is CASSYGVNQPQHF. CDR3 nucleotide sequence: TGTGCCAGCAGTTACGGGGTTAATCAGCCCCAGCATTTT.

Note on this clone: The junction shows a germline mismatch at one end, possibly a read error. The chain links TRBV5-1 to TRBJ2-1; a possible D gene is TRBD1 (6 bases). CDR1 SGHRS and CDR2 YFSETQ come from the germline V gene. CDR3 length equals 16 residues. CDR3 sequence reads: CASRLGAESSYNEQFF. The CDR3 region has the DNA TGCGCCAGCAGATTGGGGGCGGAGAGCTCCTACAATGAGCAGTTCTTC.